This TCR beta chain was profiled in a study of T-cell memory formation after mild COVID-19 (dated by TCRdb to about 2021). Background on the whole study: TCR sequence clusters from the two donors were found to be largely donor specific. Two young, previously healthy adult volunteers made up the cohort, one male and one female. In a couple of donors, T-cell clones that expanded and contracted after mild COVID-19 were followed by sequencing TCRalpha and TCRbeta repertoires longitudinally. Study-wide conclusions, independent of this receptor: Whether the second-wave clones peaking on day 37 were SARS-CoV-2 specific was not confirmed. Contracting CD4+ clones were located mainly in the CM and EM memory subsets, whereas CD8+ clones were found to be enriched in EMRA. Clones that contracted from day 15 to 85 showed balanced CD4/CD8 phenotypes, whereas a second wave of clones that expanded from day 15 to 37 leaned towards CD4+. Some responding clones were found in pre-infection memory, which suggests that pre-existing cross-reactive memory T cells took part in the SARS-CoV-2 response. Only a couple of mild cases were covered in the study, and larger cohorts including severe cases with pre-infection samples were considered necessary.

The sample holds a few counts of this clonotype. This clone's antigen is unknown. No much larger clone exists at a distance of one base, and base qualities are not known. Inclusive of the bounding cysteine and phenylalanine, the CDR3 is 16 residues long. Of the read, only the CDR3 DNA is kept; its 48 bases are in frame from base 1. V has 5 bases trimmed and J has 5 bases trimmed; junction bases matching no gene number 12. Via the germline V gene, CDR1 is SGHVS and CDR2 FQNEAQ. PBMCs were isolated by Ficoll-Paque density gradient centrifugation. Instrument used: Illumina NovaSeq 6000. TCRalpha and TCRbeta cDNA libraries were constructed by 5'RACE with constant-segment primers, with sample barcodes and unique molecular identifiers being introduced. Trizol reagent was used to extract RNA from every sample. Amplification of the libraries took two PCR steps, and the second step added a second sample barcode plus Illumina TruSeq adapters. The libraries were sequenced on an Illumina NovaSeq using 2 x 150 bp paired-end reads. Per the source publication's procedure: The reads were demultiplexed and collapsed into UMI-guided consensus sequences using migec v1.2.7. Using mixcr v2.1.11, UMI consensuses were aligned to TRA and TRB V and J templates and then assembled into clonotypes. A clonotype was counted as expanded or contracted only when both edgeR and NoisET called the clonotype significant, with the noise models trained on biological replicates. edgeR calls used a false discovery rate-adjusted p below 0.01 and a log2 fold-change threshold of 1. As an exploratory analysis of dynamics, max-normalized trajectories of the 1000 most abundant clonotypes were examined with PCA combined with hierarchical clustering. Separately sequenced CD4+ and CD8+ repertoires were used to assign the CD4 or CD8 phenotype of responding clones. TCRdb reran the public reads through fastp at Q25 and MiXCR, keeping productive beta chains. For every CDR3 protein sequence, its rows merge into one entry that carries the most common genes and DNA. These V and J calls rely on TCRdb rather than the paper's analysis. The sample yields 540,000 or so distinct CDR3 sequences; around 20% were counted once. The top ten hold roughly an eighth of the sample.

Sequencing input: PBMCs or a T cell subset sorted from them (not recorded which). This receptor was taken from an adult woman who had mild COVID-19 (a few samples of this study predate the infection). The sample titles of this study are shuffled in the database, so cell type and time point are left out; the donor was told from shared clones. Rearrangement joined TRBV7-8 to TRBJ2-3; TRBD1 lines up with 8 middle nucleotides. The CDR3 reads as follows: CASSTHLADRGDTQYF. The bases are TGTGCCAGCAGCACCCACCTCGCAGACAGGGGAGATACGCAGTATTTT.